This TCR beta chain was captured in a study of vaccination and CD4 T cells after COVID-19. Whole-study context: Six males and four females constituted the convalescent cohort, two of whom were Hispanic. Overlapping peptides of the spike proteins of SARS-CoV-2, HCoV-NL63, HCoV-OC43 and HCoV-229E were used for cell stimulation. Participants were given two doses of BNT162b2 or mRNA-1273 vaccine. General study findings and limits: Rising from approximately 21 to 40, the median of SARS-CoV-2-reactive clonotypes did not change significantly.

Researchers used the Oncomine TCR Beta short-read assay to sequence DNA from cultured CD4+ T cells. Via MiXCR, TCRdb re-called the PCR reads, giving one row per CDR3 protein. Of about 20,000 distinct CDR3 sequences in the sample, 45% to 60% are singletons; the top ten hold around 5.9%. CDR3 length equals 15 residues. Trimming removed 5 bases from V and 7 bases from J; junction bases left unmatched: 14. The V gene's germline CDR1 is MDHEN and CDR2 SYDVKM. Of note for this clonotype: Its matching antigen is unknown.

Treatment defined: approximately 9-day PBMC culture with coronavirus spike peptide pools or control peptides (ViraFEST assay). This receptor was identified in a human donor who had recovered from COVID-19. Sequences were obtained from CD4+ T cells from blood, cultured in vitro. The chain combines TRBV28 with TRBJ2-7, with 7 bases fitting TRBD2. In DNA form, the CDR3 reads TGTGCCAGCAGTGAAGGACAACTAGCGTCGGGGGAGCAGTACTTC. This translates into CASSEGQLASGEQYF.